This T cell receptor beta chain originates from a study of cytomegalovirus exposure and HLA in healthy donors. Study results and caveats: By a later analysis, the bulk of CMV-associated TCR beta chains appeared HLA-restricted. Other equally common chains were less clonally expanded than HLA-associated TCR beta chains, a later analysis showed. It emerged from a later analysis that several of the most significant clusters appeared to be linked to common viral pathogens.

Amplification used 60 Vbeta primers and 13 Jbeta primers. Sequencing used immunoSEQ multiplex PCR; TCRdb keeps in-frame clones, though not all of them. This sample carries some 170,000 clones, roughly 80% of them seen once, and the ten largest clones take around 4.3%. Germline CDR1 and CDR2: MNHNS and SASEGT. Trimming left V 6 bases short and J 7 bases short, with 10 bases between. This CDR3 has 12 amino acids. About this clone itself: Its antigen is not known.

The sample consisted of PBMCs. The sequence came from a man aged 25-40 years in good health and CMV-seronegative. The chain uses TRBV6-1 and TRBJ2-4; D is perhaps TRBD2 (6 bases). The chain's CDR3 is CASSFGGNIQYF. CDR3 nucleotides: TGTGCCAGCAGCTTTGGGGGGAACATTCAGTACTTC.